The 9 T cell receptor beta chains below were found in one sample sequenced in a study of molecular identifiers for immune sequencing clone quantification. TCRdb passed the PCR reads through MiXCR, listing each CDR3 protein once. The table records approximately 500,000 distinct CDR3 sequences, roughly a fifth of them present only once. Sequencing was performed on naive CD8+ T cells from blood, with Jurkat cell RNA spiked in. Indicated subset: FACS-sorted CD8+CD4-CCR7+CD45RA+ naive T cells. Every receptor here comes from a human donor in good health. Some libraries in this study had Jurkat cell RNA spiked in.

The gene calls are TRBV19 and TRBJ1-5; D gene uncertain. Germline values: CDR1 LNHDA, CDR2 SQIVND (reference sequence). Trimming cost V 6 bases and J 0 bases, with 9 bases left between them. This CDR3 contains 14 residues. In DNA, the CDR3 is TGTGCCAGTAGAGACGGGGTTAGCAATCAGCCCCAGCATTTT. It specifies CASRDGVSNQPQHF.

This clonotype was seen ten or more times. V usage is TRBV6-5 and J usage is TRBJ2-1, with D possibly being TRBD1 or TRBD2 (5 bases each). V was clipped by 5 bases and J by 5 bases, with 10 bases between them. The CDR3 is made up of 13 amino acids. Germline-derived CDR1 and CDR2 are MNHEY and SVGAGI. Written as DNA, the CDR3 is TGTGCCAGCAGTAGGGACGGTAACAATGAGCAGTTCTTC. This translates into CASSRDGNNEQFF.

The sample holds many counts of this clonotype. The chain is built from TRBV7-9 and TRBJ2-3; no firm D call. This CDR3 is 14 amino acids long. Germline values: CDR1 SEHNR, CDR2 FQNEAQ (reference sequence). Trimming shortened V by 6 bases and J by 6 bases, and 16 bases separated the two germline ends. CDR3 DNA sequence: TGTGCCAGCAGTCCCAGTTTTCTTGCGGATACGCAGTATTTT. Its protein product is CASSPSFLADTQYF.

This clonotype was observed at least ten times. The J gene is TRBJ2-3, the V gene TRBV27, with D perhaps matching TRBD1 (6 bases). The CDR3 loop spans 14 amino acids. Germline CDR1 and CDR2: MNHEY and SMNVEV (reference sequence). V was clipped by 3 bases and J by 5 bases, with 12 bases between them. Written as DNA, the CDR3 is TGTGCCAGCAGTTTGGTAAAGGGGGTAGATACGCAGTATTTT. Residues: CASSLVKGVDTQYF.

The V call is TRBV3-1, the J call TRBJ2-1; perhaps D is TRBD1 or TRBD2 (6 bases each). The germline V and J ends were trimmed by 0 bases and 0 bases, with 15 bases remaining between them. The CDR3 covers 18 residues. Germline CDR1 reads LGHDT; CDR2 reads YNNKEL (reference sequence). The CDR3, as DNA: TGTGCCAGCAGCCAAGATGAGGGGGGCCCACGCTCCTACAATGAGCAGTTCTTC. This gives the protein CASSQDEGGPRSYNEQFF.

As regards this clonotype: Given a much more abundant clone one base away, this may be a read error. V is TRBV7-2 and J is TRBJ2-7; D may match TRBD1 or TRBD2 (5 bases each). The ends were cut back, 5 bases at V and 2 bases at J, with 16 bases in the middle. Germline CDR1 reads SGHTA; CDR2 reads FQGNSA. The CDR3 is made up of 15 amino acids. Here the CDR3 DNA reads TGTGCCAGCAGCATTACCGGGGCAGGGACCTACGAGCAGTACTTC. This translates into CASSITGAGTYEQYF.

This clonotype came up a few times. The V gene is TRBV6-2 or TRBV6-3, the J gene TRBJ2-5; 13 bases map to TRBD2. Germline loops: CDR1 MNHEY, CDR2 SVGEGT. The CDR3 spans 15 residues. Losses at the gene ends were 6 bases for V and 7 bases for J; bases not matched to a gene: 8. CDR3: CASSLRLAGGGTQYF. The CDR3 coding sequence is TGTGCCAGCAGCCTTCGACTAGCGGGGGGCGGGACCCAGTACTTC.

A word on this clonotype: A single base separates this from a much larger clone, so it may be a read error. The missing conserved phenylalanine or tryptophan at the end of this CDR3 makes a read error likely. The CDR3 DNA sequence: TGTGCCAGCAGTTACCGGGAGGGAGGGGGCACTGAAGCTTTCTCT. Its protein product is CASSYREGGGTEAFS. The rearrangement links TRBV6-6 to TRBJ1-1; TRBD1 is a possible D gene (6 bases). There are 15 residues in the CDR3. V was shortened by 2 bases and J by 4 bases, with 14 bases between the two germline ends. Looked up from germline, CDR1 is MNHNY and CDR2 is SVGAGI (reference sequence).

Here the CDR3 reads CASSLRKGTEAFF. DNA for the CDR3: TGTGCCAGCAGCCTACGGAAGGGGACTGAAGCTTTCTTT. V and J are TRBV7-8 and TRBJ1-1, with D possibly TRBD1 on 5 matching bases. The V end was cut by 5 bases, the J end by 5 bases, with 12 bases between. The CDR3 is 13 amino acids. In germline, CDR1 is SGHVS, CDR2 FQNEAQ.